The 3 T cell receptor beta chains below all came from one sample that was sequenced in a study of shared clonotypes between healthy human individuals. TCRdb's copy holds only in-frame clones and misses some; the assay was immunoSEQ multiplex PCR. This sample has over a million clones; roughly 95% occur once, and the top ten carry roughly 1.2%. Input material: naive CD4+ T cells sorted from blood. Specified subset: CD45RA+ positively selected. These receptors all come from a man aged 25-45 years in good health.

The chain employs TRBV11-2 and TRBJ1-4, with D uncertain. The germline gives CDR1 SGHAT, CDR2 FQNNGV. V lost 5 bases and J 7 bases, leaving 17 bases between the germline ends. This CDR3 has 15 residues. The CDR3: CASSRRSAEGEKLFF. The CDR3 DNA reads TGTGCCAGCAGCCGACGGTCGGCGGAGGGTGAAAAACTGTTTTTT.

About this clone: At one boundary the junction diverges from the germline segment, which might be a read error. The V and J genes are TRBV6-1 and TRBJ2-5, with D possibly TRBD2 on 6 matching bases. The CDR3 is 17 residues long. CDR1 MNHNS and CDR2 SASEGT come from the germline V gene. The CDR3 spells CASIETLPGRGKETQYF. DNA of the CDR3: TGTGCCAGCATTGAAACCCTCCCCGGGAGAGGCAAAGAGACCCAGTACTTC.

The chain carries TRBV5-1 and TRBJ1-5; weak D call: TRBD1 (5 bases). V was clipped by 0 bases and J by 9 bases, with 10 bases between them. This CDR3 is built from 13 residues. The germline V gene has CDR1 SGHRS and CDR2 YFSETQ. CDR3 coding DNA: TGCGCCAGCAGCTTGGACGGGGGTCTGCCCCAGCATTTT. Its translation is CASSLDGGLPQHF.